This entry describes one T cell receptor (beta chain). Antigen unknown. 13 Jbeta primers and 60 Vbeta primers were used for the PCR. Repertoires were generated with immunoSEQ multiplex PCR, while TCRdb's copy carries only in-frame clones and drops some. The sample carries roughly 200,000 clones, around 75% recorded once. The junction had 11 bases not matched to a gene; V was cut back by 0 bases and J by 6 bases. This CDR3 is built from 16 residues. Germline V gene lookup returns CDR1 KGHSH and CDR2 LQKENI. The sample originates from a study of cytomegalovirus exposure and HLA in healthy donors. Study-level results: TCR sequences were mostly rare, though some public TCRs occurred in many donors. Later work found most CMV-associated TCR beta chains apparently HLA-restricted. Among TCR beta chains, those listed as cytomegalovirus-associated numbered about 160.

Donors counted as nominally healthy when sampled, yet unrecorded immune exposures were likely. This clonotype originated in a woman younger than 45 in good health and CMV-seronegative. The chain links TRBV18 to TRBJ2-7, with TRBD1 matching over 7 bases. Sample: PBMCs. In DNA form, the CDR3 reads TGTGCCAGCTCACCACCGAAACAGGGGCTGCCTCGCGAGCAGTACTTC. This codes for CASSPPKQGLPREQYF. Full variable domain (missing parts from reference TRBV18 and TRBJ2-7): NAGVMQNPRHLVRRRGQEARLRCSPMKGHSHVYWYRQLPEEGLKFMVYLQKENIIDESGMPKERFSAEFPKEGPSILRIQQVVRGDSAAYFCASSPPKQGLPREQYFGPGTRLTVT.